This is a list of T cell receptor beta chains from one sample in a study of T cell responses to AZD1222 COVID-19 vaccine. Assay: immunoSEQ multiplex PCR; the TCRdb copy retains only in-frame clones and omits some. The data show about 59,000 clones, around 84% seen once. The source material was peripheral blood, sampled on day 0 of AZD1222 vaccination. The source is an adult in good health. Each CDR3 is given with its conserved first and last residue. A D gene is named only where the DNA matches it firmly. The size field is filled for only some rows; it gives once, few, many or a size class.

V	size	J	D	DNA	CDR3
TRBV11-2	-	TRBJ2-5	TRBD2	TGTGCCAGCAGCCCCGGGCTAGCGGGATGGGTCGAAGAGACCCAGTACTTC	CASSPGLAGWVEETQYF
TRBV11-2	few	TRBJ2-3	TRBD2	TGTGCCAGCAGCTCCGGGATAGCGGGAGGAATAGATACGCAGTATTTT	CASSSGIAGGIDTQYF
TRBV9	few	TRBJ1-1	-	TGTGCCAGCAGCGTAGCGGCTATGAACACTGAAGCTTTCTTT	CASSVAAMNTEAFF
TRBV27	once	TRBJ2-7	-	TGTGCCAGCAGTTTACTTGACGGAAGCTCCTACGAGCAGTACTTC	CASSLLDGSSYEQYF
TRBV6-4	once	TRBJ1-6	-	TGTGCCAGCAAGAGGGACGAGAATTCACCCCTCCACTTT	CASKRDENSPLHF
TRBV30	-	TRBJ1-3	-	TGTGCCTTCGCACGCCAGGCGCACACCATATATTTT	CAFARQAHTIYF
TRBV21-1	-	TRBJ1-5	-	TGTGCCAGCAGCCTGTCCGGGACAGAAAATCAGCCCCAGCATTTT	CASSLSGTENQPQHF
TRBV19	-	TRBJ2-3	-	TGTGCCAGTAGCAGAACCGGGACTCTGGGGACAGATACGCAGTATTTT	CASSRTGTLGTDTQYF
TRBV9	-	TRBJ1-2	TRBD1	TGTGCCAGCAGCGGAGGGACAGGGGCGAGGTATGGCTACACCTTC	CASSGGTGARYGYTF
TRBV5-4	-	TRBJ1-6	-	TGTGCCAGCAGCTTGTACCAGCCCAATTCACCCCTCCACTTT	CASSLYQPNSPLHF
TRBV14	-	TRBJ2-1	-	TGTGCCAGCAGCCAAGATTGGAACAGCGGCTCCTACAATGAGCAGTTCTTC	CASSQDWNSGSYNEQFF
TRBV28	-	TRBJ1-5	-	TGTGCCAGCGTACTGAACAATCAGCCCCAGCATTTT	CASVLNNQPQHF
TRBV10-3	-	TRBJ2-3	-	TGTGCCATCAGGAGTTTTGAGTGGACTCCCATCGGGGAAGATACGCAGTATTTT	CAIRSFEWTPIGEDTQYF
TRBV7-9	-	TRBJ1-1	TRBD1	TGTGCCAGCAGCTTAGAGGCAGGGGGCACTGAAGCTTTCTTT	CASSLEAGGTEAFF
TRBV2	once	TRBJ1-4	-	TGTGCCAGCAGTGAGTTTGAAAAACTGTTTTTT	CASSEFEKLFF
TRBV12-3/TRBV12-4	few	TRBJ1-2	-	TGTGCCAGCAGTCCTTCCTATGTCTATGGCTACACCTTC	CASSPSYVYGYTF
TRBV2	-	TRBJ1-1	-	TGTGCCAGCACAGGGACCCCTGGGACTGAAGCTTTCTTT	CASTGTPGTEAFF
TRBV7-8	-	TRBJ1-1	-	TGTGCCAGCAGCTTAACAGACTTT	CASSLTDF
TRBV5-1	-	TRBJ2-3	TRBD2	TGCGCCAGCAGCCCCGGACTAGCGGGAGGGCAGACAGATACGCAGTATTTT	CASSPGLAGGQTDTQYF
TRBV27	few	TRBJ1-2	-	TGTGCCAGCAGAAAGGTTCTTGGCTATGGCTACACCTTC	CASRKVLGYGYTF
TRBV14	-	TRBJ1-5	-	TGTGCCAGCAGCCTCACGGGTAATCAGCCCCAGCATTTT	CASSLTGNQPQHF
TRBV6-2/TRBV6-3	medium-sized	TRBJ2-2	TRBD2	TGTGCCAGCAGTTCCCCGGGGACTAGCGGGAGACGGAACACCGGGGAGCTGTTTTTT	CASSSPGTSGRRNTGELFF
TRBV27	-	TRBJ2-7	TRBD1	TGTGCCAGCAGTTTAACAGGGGGCGAGCAGTACTTC	CASSLTGGEQYF
TRBV28	-	TRBJ2-7	-	TGTGCCAGCAGCCCTATATACTACGAGCAGTACTTC	CASSPIYYEQYF
TRBV4-3	-	TRBJ1-1	-	TGCGCCAGCAGCCAAGATCAACTCACAGTGAACACTGAAGCTTTCTTT	CASSQDQLTVNTEAFF